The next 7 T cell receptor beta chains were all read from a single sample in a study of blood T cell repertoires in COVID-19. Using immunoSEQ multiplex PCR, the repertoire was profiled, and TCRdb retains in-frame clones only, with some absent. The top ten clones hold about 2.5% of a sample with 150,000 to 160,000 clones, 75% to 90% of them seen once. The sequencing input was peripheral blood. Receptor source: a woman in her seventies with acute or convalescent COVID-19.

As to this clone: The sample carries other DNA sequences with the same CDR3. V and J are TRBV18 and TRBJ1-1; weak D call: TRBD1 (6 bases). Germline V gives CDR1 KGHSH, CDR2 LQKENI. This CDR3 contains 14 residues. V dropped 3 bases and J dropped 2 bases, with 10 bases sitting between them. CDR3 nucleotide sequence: TGTGCCAGCTCACCGACAGGTACTAACACTGAAGCTTTCTTT. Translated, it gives CASSPTGTNTEAFF.

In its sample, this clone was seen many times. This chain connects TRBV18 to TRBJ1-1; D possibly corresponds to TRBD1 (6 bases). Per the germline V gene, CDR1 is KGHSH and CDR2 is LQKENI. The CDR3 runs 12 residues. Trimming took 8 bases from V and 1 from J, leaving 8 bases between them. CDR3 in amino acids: CASTDRNTEAFF. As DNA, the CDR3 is TGTGCCAGCACGGACAGGAACACTGAAGCTTTCTTT.

The CDR3 coding sequence is TGTGCCAGCAGCCGCTCAGGGGCGTCTAATGAAAAACTGTTTTTT. Its translation is CASSRSGASNEKLFF. V and J are TRBV3-1 (or the pseudogene TRBV3-2) and TRBJ1-4; a weak D match, TRBD1 (6 bases). The germline V and J ends were trimmed by 4 bases and 3 bases, with 12 bases remaining between them. The CDR3 loop spans 15 amino acids. Per the germline V gene, CDR1 is LGHDT and CDR2 is YNNKEL (reference sequence).

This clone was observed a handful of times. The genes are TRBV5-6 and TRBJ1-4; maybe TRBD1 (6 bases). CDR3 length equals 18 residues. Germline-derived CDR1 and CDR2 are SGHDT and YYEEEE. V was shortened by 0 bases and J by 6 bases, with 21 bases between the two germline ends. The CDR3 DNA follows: TGTGCCAGCAGCTTGGAAAGGGCAACAGGGCTTCGGGATGAAAAACTGTTTTTT. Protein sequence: CASSLERATGLRDEKLFF.

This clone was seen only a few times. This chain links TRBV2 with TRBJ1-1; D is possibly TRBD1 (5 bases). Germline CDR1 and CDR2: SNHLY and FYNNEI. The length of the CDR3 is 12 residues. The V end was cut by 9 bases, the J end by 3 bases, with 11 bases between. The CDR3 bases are TGTGCCAGTGGGGACTGGGACACTGAAGCTTTCTTT. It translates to CASGDWDTEAFF.

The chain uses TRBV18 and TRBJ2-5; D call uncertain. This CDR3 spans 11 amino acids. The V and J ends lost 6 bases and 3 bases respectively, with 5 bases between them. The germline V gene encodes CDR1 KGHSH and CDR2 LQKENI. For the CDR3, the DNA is TGTGCCAGCTCGGCAAAAGAGACCCAGTACTTC. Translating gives CASSAKETQYF.

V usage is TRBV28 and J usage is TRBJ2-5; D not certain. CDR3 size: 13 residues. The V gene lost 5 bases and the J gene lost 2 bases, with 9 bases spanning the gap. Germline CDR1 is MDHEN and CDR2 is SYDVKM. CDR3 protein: CASSPRVQETQYF. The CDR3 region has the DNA TGTGCCAGCAGTCCCCGAGTTCAAGAGACCCAGTACTTC.